Described below is a single T cell receptor (beta chain) sequence and its context. What the recovered Cohort 3 donors had was two negative PCRs, clearance, or symptom resolution. This sample is part of a study of blood T cell repertoires in COVID-19. Study details: The study drew acute and convalescent COVID-19 samples from the United States, Italy and Spain.

In the original analysis: Researchers report that nucleated cell counts were estimated from reference gene primer amplification. The assay was immunoSEQ multiplex PCR, and TCRdb's table has in-frame clones only and misses some. The DNA was the basis for D and trimming; V, J and clone size are from that table. The sample gives approximately 400,000 clones, less than 90% of which show up once; 5% to 6% is in the top ten. The CDR3 is made up of 15 amino acids. Germline V gene sequence: CDR1 MNHEY, CDR2 SVGAGI. V was pared by 6 bases and J by 3 bases, with 9 bases of the junction left unmatched. This receptor was identified in a woman between 50 and 59 years old who had recovered from COVID-19. The rearrangement links TRBV6-5 to TRBJ2-3, with 7 bases identical to TRBD2. Sequencing was performed on PBMCs or T cells enriched from blood (not recorded which). CDR3: CASRRGTHRTDTQYF. In DNA form, the CDR3 reads TGTGCCAGCAGGCGGGGGACCCATAGAACAGATACGCAGTATTTT.